These 9 T cell receptor beta chains were sequenced from one sample in a study of cytomegalovirus exposure and HLA in healthy donors. PCR amplification relied on 60 Vbeta primers (plus 13 Jbeta primers). Method: immunoSEQ multiplex PCR; TCRdb's copy keeps in-frame clones and lacks some. The sample holds some 40,000 clones, about 53% seen once. Sequenced material: PBMCs. The receptors were sampled from a woman between 35 and 50 years old in good health and CMV-seropositive.

This chain links TRBV18 with TRBJ1-2; 9 bases fit TRBD1. The CDR3 totals 13 residues. Per the germline V gene, CDR1 is KGHSH and CDR2 is LQKENI. V gave up 3 bases and J gave up 8 bases; unmatched junction bases: 4. CDR3 sequence: CASSPGQGTGYTF. In DNA form, the CDR3 reads TGTGCCAGCTCACCCGGACAGGGGACGGGCTACACCTTC.

The table lists this clone with a few counts. The chain has TRBV27 and TRBJ1-2, with TRBD1 identical over 10 bases. The CDR3 is made up of 15 amino acids. The V gene's germline CDR1 is MNHEY and CDR2 SMNVEV (reference sequence). J lost 7 bases, V lost 4 bases, and 9 bases had no gene match. Here the CDR3 DNA reads TGTGCCAGCAGTTGGGAGGGACAGGGGCTGTCTGGCTACACCTTC. Protein: CASSWEGQGLSGYTF.

The V call is TRBV4-3, the J call TRBJ2-4, with TRBD1 as a possible D gene (5 bases). V was clipped by 0 bases and J by 4 bases, with 13 bases between them. Germline CDR1 LGHNA, CDR2 YSLEER. The CDR3 has 16 amino acids. The CDR3 here is CASSQERRGFKNIQYF. The CDR3, as DNA: TGCGCCAGCAGCCAAGAAAGAAGGGGATTTAAAAACATTCAGTACTTC.

The genes are TRBV7-2 and TRBJ2-7; no clear D gene. With 0 bases removed from V and 0 bases from J, the gap between germline ends came to 6 bases. The CDR3 contains 14 residues. Per the germline V gene, CDR1 is SGHTA and CDR2 is FQGNSA. The CDR3 nucleotides are TGTGCCAGCAGCTTAGCTCACAGCTCCTACGAGCAGTACTTC. It encodes CASSLAHSSYEQYF.

The rearrangement joins TRBV5-1 to TRBJ2-7; D may be TRBD1 (6 bases). The CDR3 has 17 residues. The V end was cut by 0 bases, the J end by 4 bases, with 20 bases between. Germline lookup yields CDR1 SGHRS and CDR2 YFSETQ. CDR3 in amino acids: CASSLVSLSTGGYEQYF. CDR3 in DNA: TGCGCCAGCAGCTTGGTATCCCTCTCGACAGGTGGGTACGAGCAGTACTTC. Full variable domain (remainder filled in from reference TRBV5-1 and TRBJ2-7): KAGVTQTPRYLIKTRGQQVTLSCSPISGHRSVSWYQQTPGQGLQFLFEYFSETQRNKGNFPGRFSGRQFSNSRSEMNVSTLELGDSALYLCASSLVSLSTGGYEQYFGPGTRLTVT.

This clone showed up just once. V usage is TRBV28 and J usage is TRBJ1-1; TRBD1 might be the D (6 bases). Germline CDR1 MDHEN, CDR2 SYDVKM. This CDR3 region has 16 residues. V was shortened by 4 bases and J by 1 base, with 16 bases between the two germline ends. The CDR3 loop is CASSSHGKGGNTEAFF. CDR3 nucleotides: TGTGCCAGCAGTTCCCACGGAAAAGGGGGGAACACTGAAGCTTTCTTT.

The V and J genes are TRBV9 and TRBJ1-2; D possibly corresponds to TRBD1 (6 bases). With 4 bases removed from V and 5 bases from J, the gap between germline ends came to 9 bases. CDR1 SGDLS and CDR2 YYNGEE come from the germline V gene. CDR3 size: 12 residues. The chain's CDR3 is CASSPTGYGYTF. CDR3 DNA sequence: TGTGCCAGCAGCCCCACAGGGTATGGCTACACCTTC.

The chain couples TRBV19 to TRBJ1-6; TRBD1 might be the D (6 bases). Germline-derived CDR1 and CDR2 are LNHDA and SQIVND (reference sequence). Deletions cut 6 bases from V and 8 bases from J, with 11 bases between. The length of the CDR3 is 13 residues. The CDR3 coding sequence is TGTGCCAGTAGGGACAGTAAGGATTCACCCCTCCACTTT. It codes for CASRDSKDSPLHF.

This clone was seen only a few times. The chain carries TRBV25-1 and TRBJ2-1; a possible D gene is TRBD2 (7 bases). Per the germline V gene, CDR1 is MGHDK and CDR2 is SYGVNS. V shed 4 bases and J shed 4 bases, with 14 bases lying between them. The CDR3 length is 15 residues. The CDR3 DNA is TGTGCCAGCAGTGCAGGGGCGGGGGTGTACAATGAGCAGTTCTTC. This translates into CASSAGAGVYNEQFF.